This passage covers 4 T cell receptor beta chains from one sample sequenced in a study of blood T cell repertoires in COVID-19. Data came from immunoSEQ multiplex PCR; TCRdb stores just in-frame clones and leaves some out. The profile covers 300,000 to 400,000 clones, with roughly 90% appearing a single time and approximately 9.3% taken by the ten largest. Sequences were obtained from peripheral blood. These receptors originate from a man aged 30-40 years with COVID-19, enrolled during active disease.

This chain uses TRBV7-2 with TRBJ2-7; tentative D call: TRBD2 (6 bases). The CDR3 has 13 residues. V lost 0 bases and J lost 6, with 9 bases in between. Germline lookup yields CDR1 SGHTA and CDR2 FQGNSA. The CDR3 loop reads CASSLAGGGEQYF. In nucleotides, the CDR3 is TGTGCCAGCAGCTTAGCGGGGGGAGGCGAGCAGTACTTC. The variable domain in full, completed from reference TRBV7-2 and TRBJ2-7, reads GAGVSQSPSNKVTEKGKDVELRCDPISGHTALYWYRQSLGQGLEFLIYFQGNSAPDKSGLPSDRFSAERTGGSVSTLTIQRTQQEDSAVYLCASSLAGGGEQYFGPGTRLTVT.

The gene calls are TRBV5-1 and TRBJ2-5; 10 positions match TRBD1. CDR1 is SGHRS and CDR2 is YFSETQ in the germline V gene. The CDR3 totals 15 residues. With 2 bases clipped from V and 5 bases from J, the junction kept 6 bases outside the gene matches. The CDR3 loop reads CASSFGQGVRETQYF. Written as DNA, the CDR3 is TGCGCCAGCAGCTTCGGACAGGGGGTTAGGGAGACCCAGTACTTC.

This clone was seen only once. The J gene is TRBJ1-1, the V gene TRBV11-2, with D hard to call. V lost 8 bases, J lost 1 base, and 11 bases lay in between. CDR3 length: 13 amino acids. CDR1 is SGHAT, CDR2 FQNNGV, per germline. CDR3 sequence: CASGPPGNTEAFF. CDR3 sequence (DNA): TGTGCCAGCGGCCCCCCAGGGAACACTGAAGCTTTCTTT.

The CDR3 here is CASLRTSGNNEQFF. CDR3 coding DNA: TGTGCCTCACTTCGGACTAGCGGGAACAATGAGCAGTTCTTC. The rearrangement uses TRBV10-3 and TRBJ2-1, with 12 bases identical to TRBD2. With V trimmed by 11 bases and J by 5 bases, 7 bases remained unmatched. Germline CDR1 and CDR2: ENHRY and SYGVKD. This CDR3 is built from 14 residues.